Presented here are 20 T cell receptor beta chains from one specimen sequenced in a study of blood T cells in healthy people across ages. Alongside a J-beta primer mix, a sample-barcoded 5' primer served in a second PCR lasting about 7 to 11 cycles. TCRdb called the 5' RACE reads again in MiXCR, with one record for every CDR3 protein. Altogether 1,100,000 or so distinct CDR3 sequences are present, 35% to 55% being singletons, with the ten largest covering approximately 17%. The material sequenced was blood. These receptors all come from a woman aged 55-69 years in good health.

A few counts support this clonotype. J is TRBJ2-3 and V is TRBV5-1; 9 bases match TRBD2. Per germline, CDR1 SGHRS and CDR2 YFSETQ. V was clipped by 2 bases and J by 5 bases; unmatched bases: 9. This CDR3 has 16 amino acids. CDR3 protein: CASSFGASGIRDTQYF. CDR3 nucleotide sequence: TGCGCCAGCAGCTTTGGGGCTAGCGGGATCAGAGATACGCAGTATTTT.

In its sample, this clonotype was seen many times. This chain links TRBV12-3 or TRBV12-4 with TRBJ2-3; D not certain. The CDR3 consists of 14 residues. V was trimmed by 6 bases and J by 1 base, leaving 11 bases between them. The CDR3 DNA reads as TGTGCCAGCAGCTTACTTTCTCGCACAGATACGCAGTATTTT. Encoded protein: CASSLLSRTDTQYF.

This clonotype has just a few counts. V usage is TRBV12-3 or TRBV12-4 and J usage is TRBJ2-6; D gene ambiguous. V lost 9 bases and J 2 bases, leaving 8 bases between the germline ends. The CDR3 is 13 residues long. CDR3 coding DNA: TGTGCCAGTCTTTTGGCTGGGGCCAACGTCCTGACTTTC. Amino acid sequence: CASLLAGANVLTF.

This clonotype has just one count. J is TRBJ2-3 and V is TRBV25-1; tentative D call: TRBD2 (6 bases). V was pared by 3 bases and J by 3 bases, with 16 bases between. The CDR3 loop spans 16 amino acids. CDR1 and CDR2 (germline): MGHDK, SYGVNS. DNA of the CDR3: TGTGCCAGCAGTGACGATGTCGGGAGCGGAACAGATACGCAGTATTTT. This translates into CASSDDVGSGTDTQYF.

In its sample, this clonotype was seen a few times. V and J are TRBV27 and TRBJ2-5; D possibly corresponds to TRBD1 (6 bases). Trimming took 2 bases from V and 5 from J, leaving 12 bases between them. The CDR3 extends over 14 amino acids. Germline CDR1 and CDR2: MNHEY and SMNVEV (reference sequence). This CDR3 reads CASSLISGAETQYF. CDR3 coding DNA: TGTGCCAGCAGTTTAATTTCAGGGGCGGAGACCCAGTACTTC.

The chain uses TRBV9 and TRBJ2-1, with 7 bases lining up with TRBD2. V trimming: 3 bases; J trimming: 6 bases; junction bases outside the gene matches: 9. The CDR3 length is 15 residues. CDR1 and CDR2 (germline): SGDLS, YYNGEE. The CDR3: CASSAAGFPGNEQFF. The CDR3 region has the DNA TGTGCCAGCAGCGCAGCGGGGTTTCCCGGCAATGAGCAGTTCTTC.

The rearrangement joins TRBV15 to TRBJ2-5; D is unresolved. V shed 3 bases and J shed 0 bases, with 8 bases lying between them. The CDR3 is 14 amino acids. CDR1 and CDR2 (germline): LNHNV, YYDKDF (reference sequence). CDR3 in DNA: TGTGCCACCAGCAGTATTACAAACCAAGAGACCCAGTACTTC. This gives the protein CATSSITNQETQYF.

The chain employs TRBV12-3 or TRBV12-4 and TRBJ2-1; perhaps TRBD2 as D (6 bases). The CDR3 has 13 amino acids. Trimming took 6 bases from V and 12 from J, leaving 18 bases between them. The CDR3 sequence: CASRPTGGPVQFF. The CDR3 nucleotides read TGTGCCAGCAGACCCACCGGGGGTCCAGTGCAGTTCTTC.

This clonotype was seen more than once but under ten times. The chain joins TRBV28 to TRBJ2-7; tentatively, D is TRBD1 (5 bases). CDR1 and CDR2 from the germline V gene are MDHEN and SYDVKM. The ends were cut back, 8 bases at V and 0 bases at J, with 11 bases in the middle. The CDR3 loop spans 13 amino acids. The chain's CDR3 is CASWSGASYEQYF. The CDR3 DNA is TGTGCCAGCTGGAGTGGGGCCTCCTACGAGCAGTACTTC.

The chain is built from TRBV5-1 and TRBJ1-1, with D possibly matching TRBD1 (6 bases). Trimming shortened V by 2 bases and J by 1 base, and 12 bases separated the two germline ends. Germline V CDR1 and CDR2: SGHRS, YFSETQ. The length of the CDR3 is 15 residues. The CDR3 DNA is TGCGCCAGCAGCTTAATGGGACACCAGAACACTGAAGCTTTCTTT. Its translation is CASSLMGHQNTEAFF.

The chain combines TRBV15 with TRBJ2-7, with 11 bases identical to TRBD2. CDR1 and CDR2 (germline): LNHNV, YYDKDF (reference sequence). Trimming removed 9 bases from V and 2 bases from J; junction bases left unmatched: 15. The CDR3 spans 17 residues. DNA for the CDR3: TGTGCCACAAAACAACAACTAGCGGGAGTAGGGACCTACGAGCAGTACTTC. Translated, it gives CATKQQLAGVGTYEQYF.

This clonotype occurred a few times. The chain carries TRBV7-6 and TRBJ2-4; tentative D call: TRBD1 (5 bases). Near its end, the DNA agrees better with TRBJ2-7, so the J call may be wrong. The CDR3 consists of 15 residues. Per germline, CDR1 SGHVS and CDR2 FNYEAQ. Here the CDR3 DNA reads TGTGCCAGCAGCTTAGCGCAGGGAACAATCTACGAGCAGTACTTC. Translated: CASSLAQGTIYEQYF.

V usage is TRBV3-1 and J usage is TRBJ1-1; D remains unclear. V was trimmed by 0 bases and J by 1 base, leaving 18 bases between them. This CDR3 is built from 18 residues. Germline lookup yields CDR1 LGHDT and CDR2 YNNKEL (reference sequence). The CDR3 coding sequence is TGTGCCAGCAGCCAAGATTGGTCTCCCCGTTACTCGAACACTGAAGCTTTCTTT. The encoded protein is CASSQDWSPRYSNTEAFF. Full variable domain (remainder filled in from reference TRBV3-1 and TRBJ1-1): DTAVSQTPKYLVTQMGNDKSIKCEQNLGHDTMYWYKQDSKKFLKIMFSYNNKELIINETVPNRFSPKSPDKAHLNLHINSLELGDSAVYFCASSQDWSPRYSNTEAFFGQGTRLTVV.

The J gene is TRBJ2-1, the V gene TRBV9; D is possibly TRBD2 (6 bases). Germline V gives CDR1 SGDLS, CDR2 YYNGEE. There are 16 residues in the CDR3. V lost 0 bases, J lost 5 bases, and 15 bases lay in between. CDR3 amino acids: CASSVAPSGFHNEQFF. CDR3 DNA: TGTGCCAGCAGCGTAGCCCCCAGCGGGTTCCACAATGAGCAGTTCTTC.

The chain uses TRBV28 and TRBJ2-3, with TRBD1 matching 9 bases. Losses at the gene ends were 6 bases for V and 5 bases for J; bases not matched to a gene: 6. Germline values: CDR1 MDHEN, CDR2 SYDVKM. This CDR3 region has 14 residues. Here the CDR3 DNA reads TGTGCCAGCAGCTACAGGGGGCAGGAAGATACGCAGTATTTT. This encodes CASSYRGQEDTQYF.

This chain connects TRBV29-1 to TRBJ2-7; TRBD1 aligns across 8 bases. The J call is in doubt because the DNA end fits TRBJ2-5 better. Germline CDR1 and CDR2: SQVTM and ANQGSEA. This CDR3 has 13 residues. The CDR3 reads CGAIAGGGETQYF. The CDR3, as DNA: TGCGGAGCGATTGCAGGGGGCGGAGAGACCCAGTACTTC.

As concerns this clonotype: A read error may be the cause here, since a much bigger clone is one base away. The chain recombines TRBV20-1 with TRBJ2-4; 7 bases fit TRBD2. With the DNA end fitting TRBJ2-7 better, the J assignment may be wrong. Germline CDR1 and CDR2: DFQATT and SNEGSKA (reference sequence). CDR3 length equals 15 residues. CDR3 residues: CSAGDPLLATYEQYF. CDR3 nucleotides: TGCAGTGCTGGAGACCCTCTACTAGCGACATACGAGCAGTACTTC.

This chain connects TRBV2 to TRBJ2-3; 7 bases are a match to TRBD1. The CDR3 extends over 15 amino acids. V shed 4 bases and J 2 bases; nucleotides not matched to a gene: 6. CDR1 SNHLY and CDR2 FYNNEI come from the germline V gene. The CDR3 DNA sequence: TGTGCCAGCAGTGGGACAGGAATTCCCACAGATACGCAGTATTTT. Its protein is CASSGTGIPTDTQYF.

This clonotype has a count of ten or more. The gene calls are TRBV6-1 and TRBJ2-7; 9 bases line up with TRBD2. V shed 7 bases and J 4 bases; nucleotides not matched to a gene: 8. The CDR3 is 14 amino acids. Germline loops: CDR1 MNHNS, CDR2 SASEGT. In DNA form, the CDR3 reads TGTGCCAGCACTCTCGAAGCGGGAGGATACGAGCAGTACTTC. It codes for CASTLEAGGYEQYF.

The chain joins TRBV10-3 to TRBJ2-7; TRBD1 or TRBD2 may be the D gene (5 bases each). CDR1 and CDR2 (germline): ENHRY, SYGVKD. With 5 bases removed from V and 0 bases from J, the gap between germline ends came to 14 bases. The CDR3 extends over 15 amino acids. In nucleotides, the CDR3 is TGTGCCATCAGTCTGACGGGGCTTAGCTCCTACGAGCAGTACTTC. This sequence encodes CAISLTGLSSYEQYF.